A selection of T cell receptor beta chains follows, all from one sample in a study of blood T cell repertoires in COVID-19. Assay used: immunoSEQ multiplex PCR; TCRdb lists only in-frame clones, some missing. The sample consists of 150,000 to 200,000 clones, more than 65% of them appearing once. Sequencing was performed on peripheral blood. These receptors were taken from a woman older than 75 with active or convalescent COVID-19. CDR3s include the opening cysteine and the closing phenylalanine or tryptophan. A D gene is named only where the DNA matches it firmly. Clone sizes are given selectively: once, few, many, or a class where the clone is expanded.

cdr3_aa	cdr3_nt	v_call	j_call	cdr3_length	d_call	clone_size
CASSLQGRGGYTF	TGTGCCAGTAGTTTACAGGGCCGGGGTGGCTACACCTTC	TRBV2	TRBJ1-2	13	-	-
CAWSQGRGFSGNTIYF	TGTGCCTGGAGTCAAGGCAGGGGTTTCTCTGGAAACACCATATATTTT	TRBV30	TRBJ1-3	16	-	-
CASSQDSGTGGVNYGYTF	TGCGCCAGCAGCCAAGATTCGGGGACAGGGGGAGTAAACTATGGCTACACCTTC	TRBV4-1	TRBJ1-2	18	TRBD1	few
CASSLAPGEYEQYF	TGCGCCAGCAGCTTGGCCCCGGGGGAATACGAGCAGTACTTC	TRBV5-1	TRBJ2-7	14	-	once
CASSSSGDSTDTQYF	TGCGCCAGCAGCTCTAGCGGAGATAGCACAGATACGCAGTATTTT	TRBV5-1	TRBJ2-3	15	TRBD2	-
CASSELTGVETQYF	TGTGCCAGCAGTGAATTAACAGGGGTAGAGACCCAGTACTTC	TRBV25-1	TRBJ2-5	14	TRBD1	-
CASSSLKGTSGGNEQFF	TGTGCCAGCAGCTCCTTAAAGGGGACTAGCGGGGGAAATGAGCAGTTCTTC	TRBV11-3	TRBJ2-1	17	TRBD2	once
CASSVEGGDYQETQYF	TGTGCCAGCAGCGTCGAGGGAGGGGACTACCAAGAGACCCAGTACTTC	TRBV9	TRBJ2-5	16	TRBD2	-
CASSLRGGTDTQYF	TGTGCCAGCAGCTTGCGGGGGGGCACAGATACGCAGTATTTT	TRBV5-4	TRBJ2-3	14	TRBD2	-
CASSLFIDTQYF	TGCGCCAGCAGCTTGTTTATAGATACGCAGTATTTT	TRBV5-1	TRBJ2-3	12	-	-
CASSALSGGNQPQHF	TGTGCCAGTAGTGCCCTTTCCGGGGGCAATCAGCCCCAGCATTTT	TRBV19	TRBJ1-5	15	-	-
CASRRIGEQFF	TGTGCCAGCAGGAGGATTGGTGAGCAGTTCTTC	TRBV2	TRBJ2-1	11	-	-
CASTPRWTGGLRKLFF	TGTGCCAGTACCCCCCGTTGGACAGGGGGTCTTCGAAAACTGTTTTTT	TRBV19	TRBJ1-4	16	TRBD1	once
CASRTTSSYNEQFF	TGTGCCAGCAGGACGACAAGCTCCTACAATGAGCAGTTCTTC	TRBV2	TRBJ2-1	14	-	few
CASSSGTSGKETQYF	TGTGCCAGCAGTTCCGGGACTAGCGGAAAAGAGACCCAGTACTTC	TRBV5-4	TRBJ2-5	15	TRBD2	-
CARQSGSSTDTQYF	TGTGCCAGACAGAGCGGTAGCAGCACAGATACGCAGTATTTT	TRBV2	TRBJ2-3	14	-	-
CASSHRGYNSPLHF	TGTGCCAGCAGTCACAGGGGATATAATTCACCCCTCCACTTT	TRBV25-1	TRBJ1-6	14	TRBD1	-
CATSDPRVTSGRVTDTQYF	TGTGCCACCAGTGACCCCAGGGTGACTAGCGGGAGAGTCACAGATACGCAGTATTTT	TRBV24-1	TRBJ2-3	19	TRBD2	-
CASTGTGGLNTEAFF	TGTGCCAGCACCGGGACAGGGGGTCTGAACACTGAAGCTTTCTTT	TRBV3-1/TRBV3-2	TRBJ1-1	15	TRBD1	-
CATSDHYNSYNEQFF	TGTGCCACCAGTGATCACTACAACTCCTACAATGAGCAGTTCTTC	TRBV24-1	TRBJ2-1	15	-	-
CASSRDYYEQYF	TGTGCCAGCAGCCGGGACTACTACGAGCAGTACTTC	TRBV7-9	TRBJ2-7	12	TRBD2	-
CASSYVVSGSFEQFF	TGTGCCAGCAGTTACGTTGTTAGCGGGAGTTTTGAGCAGTTCTTC	TRBV6-5	TRBJ2-1	15	TRBD2	-
CASSLTGRTTNEKLFF	TGCGCCAGCAGCCTCACAGGGAGAACAACTAATGAAAAACTGTTTTTT	TRBV5-1	TRBJ1-4	16	-	-
CASSLGTRYQETQYF	TGTGCCAGCAGCTTAGGTACTAGGTACCAAGAGACCCAGTACTTC	TRBV7-9	TRBJ2-5	15	-	-